Listed here are 6 T cell receptor beta chains from one sample, sequenced in a study of blood T cell repertoires in COVID-19. The assay was immunoSEQ multiplex PCR, and TCRdb's table has in-frame clones only and misses some. The table includes 100,000 or so clones, approximately 84% detected once. What was sequenced was peripheral blood. The receptors come from an older woman with acute or convalescent COVID-19.

This clone was counted ten times or more. Other DNA sequences in the sample encode the same CDR3. V gene TRBV21-1 combines with J gene TRBJ1-4; the table gives TRBD1 as D, unverified against the DNA. TRBV21-1 is noted as a pseudogene. This CDR3 spans 21 amino acids. The CDR3 nucleotides read TGTGCCAGCAGCAAAGGGGGGCGAGACAGGGGGCGCGTATGTACTAATGAAAAACTGTTTTTT. Translation gives CASSKGGRDRGRVCTNEKLFF.

This chain connects TRBV4-3 to TRBJ2-7; 8 bases are shared with TRBD2. This CDR3 contains 16 residues. Unmatched junction bases numbered 6, after V lost 0 bases and J lost 2 bases. The germline CDR1 and CDR2 sequences are LGHNA and YSLEER. CDR3 amino acids: CASSQDFGGVAYEQYF. The CDR3 DNA sequence: TGCGCCAGCAGCCAAGATTTCGGGGGGGTAGCCTACGAGCAGTACTTC.

The CDR3 loop reads CASSEWGQGRVNTEAFF. The CDR3 DNA reads as TGTGCCAGCAGTGAATGGGGGCAGGGGCGTGTGAACACTGAAGCTTTCTTT. The chain combines TRBV25-1 with TRBJ1-1; D possibly corresponds to TRBD1 (6 bases). Germline lookup yields CDR1 MGHDK and CDR2 SYGVNS. This CDR3 comprises 17 residues. V dropped 1 base and J dropped 0 bases, with 15 bases sitting between them.

This clone is a singleton in its sample. The chain uses TRBV7-2 and TRBJ1-2, with D possibly matching TRBD1 (5 bases). Trimming shortened V by 1 base and J by 4 bases, and 10 bases separated the two germline ends. Germline CDR1 reads SGHTA; CDR2 reads FQGNSA. The CDR3 length is 14 residues. In nucleotides, the CDR3 is TGTGCCAGCAGCTTAGACGGCCAGGGCTATGGCTACACCTTC. This gives the protein CASSLDGQGYGYTF.

This chain uses TRBV6-2 or TRBV6-3 with TRBJ2-4; 13 bases match TRBD2. V shed 4 bases, J shed 2 bases, and the junction held 11 bases outside the gene matches. CDR1 is MNHEY and CDR2 is SVGEGT in the germline V gene. The CDR3 has 19 amino acids. The CDR3 sequence: CASSSYATSGGWTKNIQYF. For the CDR3, the DNA is TGTGCCAGCAGTTCGTACGCGACTAGCGGGGGGTGGACCAAAAACATTCAGTACTTC.

About this clone: A read error may produce the germline difference seen at one junction end. This chain uses TRBV18 with TRBJ1-2, with 7 bases that match TRBD1. This CDR3 contains 14 residues. Germline CDR1 KGHSH, CDR2 LQKENI. The CDR3 DNA is TGTGCCAGCTCACCCGACAGGGCTAAGTATGGCTACACCTTC. It is translated as CASSPDRAKYGYTF.